These 21 T cell receptor beta chains were all obtained from the same sample, sequenced in a study of OX40 agonist ivuxolimab in advanced cancers. The repertoire was sequenced with immunoSEQ multiplex PCR; TCRdb's copy has only in-frame clones and lacks some. The sample has nearly 80,000 clones; 70% to 90% are singletons. Source: CD4+ or CD8+ T cells sorted from blood, taken in a trial of the OX40 agonist ivuxolimab. These receptors were collected from an adult with an advanced solid tumor such as melanoma, head and neck, liver or kidney cancer.

This CDR3 reads CASSYSTGQTYEQYF. CDR3 nucleotides: TGTGCCAGCAGTTACTCGACGGGACAGACCTACGAGCAGTACTTC. The rearrangement links TRBV6-6 to TRBJ2-5; TRBD1 matches 7 bases. The end of the DNA fits TRBJ2-7 better, so the J call may be wrong. Germline V gives CDR1 MNHNY, CDR2 SVGAGI (reference sequence). CDR3 length: 15 residues.

V usage is TRBV6-1 and J usage is TRBJ2-1; 10 nucleotides align to TRBD1. CDR1 is MNHNS, CDR2 SASEGT, per germline. This CDR3 spans 15 amino acids. Trimming at V came to 5 bases and at J to 5 bases, leaving 6 bases not matched to a gene. In DNA, the CDR3 is TGTGCCAGCAGTCCTGGGACAGGGGCCAACAATGAGCAGTTCTTC. This translates into CASSPGTGANNEQFF.

The J gene is TRBJ1-1, the V gene TRBV6-5; D uncertain. V lost 5 bases to trimming and J lost 6 bases, with 7 bases between them. Germline V gene lookup returns CDR1 MNHEY and CDR2 SVGAGI. The CDR3 is 11 amino acids. The CDR3 is CASSGRAEAFF. DNA for the CDR3: TGTGCCAGCAGTGGGCGGGCTGAAGCTTTCTTT.

The chain has TRBV5-1 and TRBJ2-2; 12 bases fit TRBD2. This CDR3 comprises 17 residues. Per germline, CDR1 SGHRS and CDR2 YFSETQ. Trimming removed 1 base from V and 2 bases from J; junction bases left unmatched: 3. CDR3 residues: CASSLTSGGRNTGELFF. The CDR3 DNA reads as TGCGCCAGCAGCTTGACTAGCGGGGGGCGAAACACCGGGGAGCTGTTTTTT.

The CDR3 region has the DNA TGCGCCAGCAGCTTGGACCGGACTACGGGCTATGGCTACACCTTC. Translation gives CASSLDRTTGYGYTF. This chain uses TRBV5-1 with TRBJ1-2; D uncertain. V lost 0 bases and J 4 bases, leaving 13 bases between the germline ends. The CDR3 runs 15 residues. CDR1 is SGHRS and CDR2 is YFSETQ in the germline V gene.

The V call is TRBV10-1, the J call TRBJ2-4, with D perhaps matching TRBD1 (5 bases). Germline V lookup: CDR1 WNHNN, CDR2 SYGVQD (reference sequence). CDR3 length: 17 amino acids. Trimming removed 6 bases at V and 2 bases at J, with 20 bases between. CDR3 in DNA: TGCGCCAGCAGCTACGATCGACAGACGGGTACCAAAAACATTCAGTACTTC. Protein sequence: CASSYDRQTGTKNIQYF.

This clone has only a few counts. This rearrangement joins TRBV7-9 to TRBJ1-3; possible D gene TRBD1, 5 bases. Germline loops: CDR1 SEHNR, CDR2 FQNEAQ (reference sequence). The CDR3 extends over 14 amino acids. Trimming stripped 4 bases from V and 4 bases from J, with 11 bases between. The CDR3 DNA is TGTGCCAGCAGCTCCCGGGACGTCGGAAACACCATATATTTT. Its protein product is CASSSRDVGNTIYF.

V is TRBV9 and J is TRBJ2-1, with D uncertain. There are 16 residues in the CDR3. Germline CDR1 is SGDLS and CDR2 is YYNGEE. V was pared by 4 bases and J by 3 bases, with 17 bases between. CDR3 DNA: TGTGCCAGCAGCTCGGCCGTGAGCGTGGTCTACAATGAGCAGTTCTTC. Translated: CASSSAVSVVYNEQFF.

This sequence joins TRBV6-1 and TRBJ1-2; 9 bases match TRBD1. V shed 4 bases, J shed 8 bases, and the junction held 8 bases outside the gene matches. The CDR3 consists of 14 residues. Germline assignment: CDR1 MNHNS and CDR2 SASEGT. The CDR3 nucleotides are TGTGCCAGCAGTGGGGGGGACAGGGCTAGAGGCTACACCTTC. It translates to CASSGGDRARGYTF.

Notes on this clone: Other DNA sequences from this sample encode an identical CDR3 as well. CDR3 loop: CASSSPNTEAFF. The CDR3 region has the DNA TGTGCCAGCAGCTCGCCCAACACTGAAGCTTTCTTT. V and J are TRBV5-6 and TRBJ1-1; D gene ambiguous. Germline loops: CDR1 SGHDT, CDR2 YYEEEE. The CDR3 has 12 residues. V dropped 3 bases and J dropped 2 bases, with 5 bases sitting between them.

In DNA, the CDR3 is TGTGCCAGTAGTAATAGGGCCATCACTGAAGCTTTCTTT. This translates into CASSNRAITEAFF. The V gene is TRBV19, the J gene TRBJ1-1; D is unresolved. The germline V gene encodes CDR1 LNHDA and CDR2 SQIVND (reference sequence). The V end lost 4 bases, the J end lost 4 bases, and 10 bases lay between the germline ends. The CDR3 sequence is 13 residues long.

The rearrangement joins TRBV4-3 to TRBJ2-7; D possibly corresponds to TRBD2 (6 bases). Germline lookup yields CDR1 LGHNA and CDR2 YSLEER. This CDR3 comprises 15 residues. V lost 1 base and J lost 2, with 12 bases in between. The CDR3 loop is CASSQGGARTYEQYF. CDR3 DNA: TGCGCCAGCAGCCAAGGCGGGGCCCGGACCTACGAGCAGTACTTC.

This clone appeared many times. The chain recombines TRBV9 with TRBJ2-2, with no clear D. CDR1 and CDR2 from the germline V gene are SGDLS and YYNGEE. V gave up 3 bases and J gave up 6 bases, with 24 bases separating them. CDR3 length equals 18 residues. The CDR3 is CASSAVSSVSSSAGELFF. The CDR3 nucleotides are TGTGCCAGCAGCGCCGTGTCGAGCGTATCCTCTTCGGCCGGGGAGCTGTTTTTT.

The V and J genes are TRBV27 and TRBJ2-5; D might be TRBD1 or TRBD2, each matching 5 bases. Germline CDR1 reads MNHEY; CDR2 reads SMNVEV (reference sequence). The CDR3 runs 19 residues. Deletions cut 8 bases from V and 1 base from J, with 29 bases between. The CDR3 is CASRRFGGTVIAAQETQYF. The CDR3, as DNA: TGTGCCAGCCGCCGTTTTGGTGGGACGGTTATTGCGGCCCAAGAGACCCAGTACTTC.

The V call is TRBV9, the J call TRBJ1-1; D call uncertain. The germline V gene encodes CDR1 SGDLS and CDR2 YYNGEE. CDR3 length: 16 amino acids. V dropped 3 bases and J dropped 2 bases, with 17 bases sitting between them. The CDR3 sequence is CASSEGRREGNTEAFF. The CDR3 DNA follows: TGTGCCAGCAGCGAAGGACGGAGGGAGGGAAACACTGAAGCTTTCTTT. Combining the CDR3 with reference TRBV9 and TRBJ1-1 gives the whole variable domain DSGVTQTPKHLITATGQRVTLRCSPRSGDLSVYWYQQSLDQGLQFLIQYYNGEERAKGNILERFSAQQFPDLHSELNLSSLELGDSALYFCASSEGRREGNTEAFFGQGTRLTVV.

The gene calls are TRBV27 and TRBJ1-4; TRBD1 might be the D (5 bases). The CDR3 is 13 amino acids. Germline CDR1 reads MNHEY; CDR2 reads SMNVEV (reference sequence). V was trimmed by 4 bases and J by 4 bases, leaving 7 bases between them. The CDR3 reads CASSWDLNEKLFF. DNA for the CDR3: TGTGCCAGCAGTTGGGACCTTAATGAAAAACTGTTTTTT.

The V gene is TRBV19, the J gene TRBJ1-1; possible D gene TRBD1, 6 bases. This CDR3 is built from 14 residues. Trimming removed 4 bases at V and 5 bases at J, with 14 bases between. Germline lookup yields CDR1 LNHDA and CDR2 SQIVND (reference sequence). CDR3 sequence (DNA): TGTGCCAGTAGTACGCCGACAGGTATTACTGAAGCTTTCTTT. Translated: CASSTPTGITEAFF. The full variable domain, its missing parts supplied by reference TRBV19 and TRBJ1-1, is DGGITQSPKYLFRKEGQNVTLSCEQNLNHDAMYWYRQDPGQGLRLIYYSQIVNDFQKGDIAEGYSVSREKKESFPLTVTSAQKNPTAFYLCASSTPTGITEAFFGQGTRLTVV.

The CDR3 DNA follows: TGTGCCAGCAGTTACTCGACAGGACCGAACACTGAAGCTTTCTTT. It is translated as CASSYSTGPNTEAFF. The gene calls are TRBV6-5 and TRBJ1-1, with D tentatively TRBD1 (6 bases). The CDR3 length is 15 residues. V gave up 0 bases and J gave up 1 base, with 9 bases separating them. The germline gives CDR1 MNHEY, CDR2 SVGAGI.

About this clone itself: The same CDR3 arises from other DNA sequences in this sample as well. The chain employs TRBV5-1 and TRBJ2-3; 7 bases are a match to TRBD1. The CDR3 loop spans 15 amino acids. Trimming at V came to 1 base and at J to 0 bases, leaving 2 bases not matched to a gene. From germline, CDR1 is SGHRS and CDR2 YFSETQ. CDR3 in amino acids: CASSLWGQSTDTQYF. DNA of the CDR3: TGCGCCAGCAGCTTGTGGGGACAGAGCACAGATACGCAGTATTTT.

V and J are TRBV7-8 and TRBJ2-3; 8 nucleotides match TRBD2. Germline V lookup: CDR1 SGHVS, CDR2 FQNEAQ. The V segment lost 1 base and the J segment 2 bases; nucleotides outside the gene matches: 5. The CDR3 has 16 residues. The CDR3 loop reads CASSLEVAGPTDTQYF. In nucleotides, the CDR3 is TGTGCCAGCAGCTTAGAAGTAGCGGGGCCCACAGATACGCAGTATTTT.

This clone was recorded a few times. The chain carries TRBV19 and TRBJ2-3, with D maybe TRBD1 (6 bases). Germline loops: CDR1 LNHDA, CDR2 SQIVND (reference sequence). V lost 8 bases, J lost 0 bases, and 18 bases lay in between. The CDR3 extends over 16 amino acids. The CDR3 DNA reads TGTGCCAGTGCAGACAGGCGAACCCCTAGCACAGATACGCAGTATTTT. Translated, it gives CASADRRTPSTDTQYF.